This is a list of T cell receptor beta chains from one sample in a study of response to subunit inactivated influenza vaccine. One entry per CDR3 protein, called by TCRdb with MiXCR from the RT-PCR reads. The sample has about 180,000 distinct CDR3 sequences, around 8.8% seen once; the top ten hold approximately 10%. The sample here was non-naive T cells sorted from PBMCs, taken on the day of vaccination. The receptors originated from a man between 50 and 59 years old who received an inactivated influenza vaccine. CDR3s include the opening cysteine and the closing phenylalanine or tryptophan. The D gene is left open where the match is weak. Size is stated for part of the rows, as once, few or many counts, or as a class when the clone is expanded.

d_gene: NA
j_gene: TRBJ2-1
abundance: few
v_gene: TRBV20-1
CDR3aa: CSARTYKSNEQFF
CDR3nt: TGCAGTGCTAGAACGTACAAATCCAATGAGCAGTTCTTC

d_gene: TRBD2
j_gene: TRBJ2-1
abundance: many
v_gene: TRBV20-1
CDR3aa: CSARGQTSGGPGEQFF
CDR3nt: TGCAGTGCTAGAGGACAGACTAGCGGGGGGCCCGGGGAGCAGTTCTTC

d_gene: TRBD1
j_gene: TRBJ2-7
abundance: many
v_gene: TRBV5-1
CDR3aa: CASSRYTGGREQYF
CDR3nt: TGCGCCAGCAGCCGATATACAGGGGGCCGCGAGCAGTACTTC

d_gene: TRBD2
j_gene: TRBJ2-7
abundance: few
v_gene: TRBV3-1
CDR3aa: CASSRLAGVEQYF
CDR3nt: TGTGCCAGCAGCCGACTAGCGGGAGTCGAGCAGTACTTC

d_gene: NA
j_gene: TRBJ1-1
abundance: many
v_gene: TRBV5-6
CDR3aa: CASSLGFMNTEAFF
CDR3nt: TGTGCCAGCAGCTTAGGGTTCATGAACACTGAAGCTTTCTTT

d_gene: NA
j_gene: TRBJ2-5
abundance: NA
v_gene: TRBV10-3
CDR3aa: CAISRGAPVETQYF
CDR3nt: TGTGCCATCAGTCGGGGGGCGCCGGTAGAGACCCAGTACTTC

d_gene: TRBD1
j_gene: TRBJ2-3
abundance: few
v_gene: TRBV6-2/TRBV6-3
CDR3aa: CASSLSTGADTQYF
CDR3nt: TGTGCCAGCAGCCTTTCGACAGGGGCAGATACGCAGTATTTT

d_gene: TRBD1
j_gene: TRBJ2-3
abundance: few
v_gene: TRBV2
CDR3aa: CASVGGQGALDTQYF
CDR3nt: TGTGCCAGCGTAGGGGGACAGGGGGCGTTAGATACGCAGTATTTT

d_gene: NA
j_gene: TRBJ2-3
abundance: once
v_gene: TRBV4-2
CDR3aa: CVSSHPTADTQYF
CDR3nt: TGTGTCAGCAGCCACCCCACGGCAGATACGCAGTATTTT

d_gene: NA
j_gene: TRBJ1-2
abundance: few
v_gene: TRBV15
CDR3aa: CATSRDFAGAYGYTF
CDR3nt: TGTGCCACCAGCAGAGATTTTGCCGGGGCCTATGGCTACACCTTC

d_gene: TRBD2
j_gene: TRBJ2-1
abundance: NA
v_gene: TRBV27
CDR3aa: CASKKAGLAETNNEQFF
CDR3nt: TGTGCCAGCAAAAAGGCTGGGCTAGCGGAAACCAACAATGAGCAGTTCTTC

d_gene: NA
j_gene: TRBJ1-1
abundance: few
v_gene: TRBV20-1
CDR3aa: CSARELDSHTEAFF
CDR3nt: TGCAGTGCTAGAGAACTAGACAGTCACACTGAAGCTTTCTTT

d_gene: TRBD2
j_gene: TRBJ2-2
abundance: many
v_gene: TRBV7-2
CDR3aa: CASSLAAGANTGELFF
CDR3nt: TGTGCCAGCAGCTTAGCGGCGGGAGCGAACACCGGGGAGCTGTTTTTT

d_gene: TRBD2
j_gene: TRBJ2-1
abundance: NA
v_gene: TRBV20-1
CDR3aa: CSAAGTSGTNEQFF
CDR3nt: TGCAGTGCTGCGGGGACTAGTGGGACCAATGAGCAGTTCTTC

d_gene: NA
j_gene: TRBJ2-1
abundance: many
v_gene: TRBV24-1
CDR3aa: CATSDALRGFDEQFF
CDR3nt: TGTGCCACCAGTGATGCCCTTCGAGGCTTCGATGAGCAGTTCTTC

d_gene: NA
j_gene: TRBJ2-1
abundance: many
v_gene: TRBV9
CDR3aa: CASSVSDGGNEQFF
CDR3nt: TGTGCCAGCAGCGTATCGGATGGGGGGAATGAGCAGTTCTTC

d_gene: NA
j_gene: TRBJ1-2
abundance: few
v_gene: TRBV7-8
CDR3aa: CASSLVLMRGSGYGYTF
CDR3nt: TGTGCCAGCAGCTTAGTGTTAATGAGGGGATCCGGCTATGGCTACACCTTC

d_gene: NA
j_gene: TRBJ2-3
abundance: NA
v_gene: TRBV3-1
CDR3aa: CASSQGGGAADTQYF
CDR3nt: TGTGCCAGCAGCCAAGGGGGGGGGGCTGCAGATACGCAGTATTTT

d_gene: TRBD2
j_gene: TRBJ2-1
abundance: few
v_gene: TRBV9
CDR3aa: CASSVEGLATNEQFF
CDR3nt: TGTGCCAGCAGCGTAGAAGGACTAGCTACCAATGAGCAGTTCTTC

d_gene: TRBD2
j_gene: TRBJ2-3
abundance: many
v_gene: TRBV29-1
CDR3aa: CSVRLGLAGVSGTDTQYF
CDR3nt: TGCAGCGTTCGTCTTGGGCTAGCGGGAGTTTCGGGCACAGATACGCAGTATTTT

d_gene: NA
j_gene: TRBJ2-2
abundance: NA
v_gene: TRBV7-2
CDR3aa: CASRQSGATGELFF
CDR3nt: TGTGCCAGCAGACAGTCGGGGGCCACCGGGGAGCTGTTTTTT

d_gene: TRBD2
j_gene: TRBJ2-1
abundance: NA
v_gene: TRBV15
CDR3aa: CASSRGVAGGRGEQFF
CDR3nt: TGTGCCTCCAGCAGGGGGGTAGCGGGAGGCCGGGGTGAGCAGTTCTTC

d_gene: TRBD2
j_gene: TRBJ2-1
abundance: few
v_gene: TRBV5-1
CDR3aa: CASSLGSSGGALEQFF
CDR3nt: TGCGCCAGCAGCTTGGGTTCTAGCGGGGGGGCCCTTGAGCAGTTCTTC

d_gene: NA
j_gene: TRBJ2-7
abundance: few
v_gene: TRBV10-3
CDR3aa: CAISEPPYEQYF
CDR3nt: TGTGCCATCAGTGAGCCACCTTACGAGCAGTACTTC

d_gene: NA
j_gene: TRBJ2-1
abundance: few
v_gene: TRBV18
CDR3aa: CASSPRSNEQFF
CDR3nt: TGTGCCAGCTCACCACGATCCAATGAGCAGTTCTTC

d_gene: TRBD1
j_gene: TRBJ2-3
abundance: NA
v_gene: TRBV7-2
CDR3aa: CASSLRTGAADTQYF
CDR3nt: TGTGCCAGCAGCTTAAGGACAGGGGCGGCAGATACGCAGTATTTT

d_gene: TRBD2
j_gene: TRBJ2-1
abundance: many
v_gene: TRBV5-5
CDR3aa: CASSLTVSGGSNEQFF
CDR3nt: TGTGCCAGCAGCTTGACTGTGTCGGGAGGATCCAATGAGCAGTTCTTC

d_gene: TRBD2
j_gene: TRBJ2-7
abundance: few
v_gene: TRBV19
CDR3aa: CASSTQTSFDEQYF
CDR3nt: TGTGCCAGTAGTACCCAGACTAGCTTCGACGAGCAGTACTTC

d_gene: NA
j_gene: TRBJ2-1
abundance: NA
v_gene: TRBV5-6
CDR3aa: CASSLSSVESSYNEQFF
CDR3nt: TGTGCCAGCAGCTTGAGTTCGGTCGAGAGCTCCTACAATGAGCAGTTCTTC

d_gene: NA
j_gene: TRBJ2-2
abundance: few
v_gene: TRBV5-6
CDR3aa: CASSLAFRPWGNTGELFF
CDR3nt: TGTGCCAGCAGCTTGGCGTTTCGCCCCTGGGGGAACACCGGGGAGCTGTTTTTT

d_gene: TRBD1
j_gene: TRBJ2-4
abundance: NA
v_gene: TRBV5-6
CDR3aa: CASSRQGPKNIQYF
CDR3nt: TGTGCCAGCAGCCGACAGGGACCCAAAAACATTCAGTACTTC

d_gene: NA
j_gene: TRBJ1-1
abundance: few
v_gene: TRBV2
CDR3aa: CASNGPGGTTEAFF
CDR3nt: TGTGCCAGCAATGGGCCGGGGGGCACTACTGAAGCTTTCTTT

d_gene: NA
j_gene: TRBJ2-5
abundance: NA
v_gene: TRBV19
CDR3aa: CASSRDKIRRETQYF
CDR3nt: TGTGCCAGTTCGAGAGACAAAATTCGGCGAGAGACCCAGTACTTC

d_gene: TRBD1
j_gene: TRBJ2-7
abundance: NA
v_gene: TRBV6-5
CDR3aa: CASSYRDRYYEQYF
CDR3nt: TGTGCCAGCAGTTACCGGGACAGGTACTACGAGCAGTACTTC

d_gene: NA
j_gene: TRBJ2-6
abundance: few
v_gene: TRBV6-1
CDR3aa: CASRQVPVASGANVLTF
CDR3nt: TGTGCCAGCAGACAGGTCCCCGTGGCTTCTGGGGCCAACGTCCTGACTTTC

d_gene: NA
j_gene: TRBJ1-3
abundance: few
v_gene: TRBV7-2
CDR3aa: CASSINFGTGNTIYF
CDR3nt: TGTGCCAGCAGTATAAACTTCGGGACTGGAAACACCATATATTTT

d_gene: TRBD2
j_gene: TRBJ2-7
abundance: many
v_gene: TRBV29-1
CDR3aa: CSVAAGGPMYEQYF
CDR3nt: TGCAGCGTTGCTGCGGGAGGGCCAATGTACGAGCAGTACTTC

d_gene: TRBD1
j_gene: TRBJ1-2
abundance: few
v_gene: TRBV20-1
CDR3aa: CSATRDSHHSNYGYTF
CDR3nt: TGCAGTGCTACCCGGGACAGCCACCACTCTAACTATGGCTACACCTTC

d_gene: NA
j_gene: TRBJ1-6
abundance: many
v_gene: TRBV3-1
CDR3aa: CASSQGRNSPLHF
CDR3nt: TGTGCCAGCAGCCAGGGCAGAAATTCACCCCTCCACTTT

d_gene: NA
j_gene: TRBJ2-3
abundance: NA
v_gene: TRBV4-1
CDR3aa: CASSPVGTQGWDTQYF
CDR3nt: TGCGCCAGCAGCCCGGTCGGGACCCAGGGGTGGGATACGCAGTATTTT

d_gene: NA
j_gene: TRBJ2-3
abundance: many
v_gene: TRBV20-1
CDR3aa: CSGLGLLGPDTQYF
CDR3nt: TGCAGTGGGTTGGGACTCCTGGGTCCAGATACGCAGTATTTT

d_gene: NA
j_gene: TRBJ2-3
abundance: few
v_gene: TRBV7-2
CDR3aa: CASSPTRGDTQYF
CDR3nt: TGTGCCAGCAGCCCGACCAGGGGAGATACGCAGTATTTT

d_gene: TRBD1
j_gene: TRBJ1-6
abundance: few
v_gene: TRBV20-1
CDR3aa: CSARVGQGGSQGSPLHF
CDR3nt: TGCAGTGCTAGAGTGGGGCAGGGGGGATCTCAAGGCTCACCCCTCCACTTT

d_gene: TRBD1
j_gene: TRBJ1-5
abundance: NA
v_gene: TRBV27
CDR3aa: CASSSTPVTGGGQPQHF
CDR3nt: TGTGCCAGCAGTTCTACGCCTGTGACAGGGGGCGGTCAGCCCCAGCATTTT

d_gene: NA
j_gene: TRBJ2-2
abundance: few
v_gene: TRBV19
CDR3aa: CASSIDDLAGYYTGELFF
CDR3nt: TGTGCCAGTAGTATAGATGACCTAGCCGGGTACTACACCGGGGAGCTGTTTTTT

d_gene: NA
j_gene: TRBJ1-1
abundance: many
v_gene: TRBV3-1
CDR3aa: CASSQVGNTEAFF
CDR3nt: TGTGCCAGCAGCCAAGTTGGGAACACTGAAGCTTTCTTT

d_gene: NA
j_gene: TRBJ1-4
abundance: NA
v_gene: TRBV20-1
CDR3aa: CSATPDGRNEKLFF
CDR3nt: TGCAGTGCCACGCCGGACGGTCGTAATGAAAAACTGTTTTTT

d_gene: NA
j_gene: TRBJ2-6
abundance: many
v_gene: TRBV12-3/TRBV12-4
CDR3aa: CASSSSGANVLTF
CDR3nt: TGTGCCAGCAGCTCGTCTGGGGCCAACGTCCTGACTTTC